Shown below are 2 T cell receptor beta chains from a single sample sequenced in a study of OX40 agonist ivuxolimab in advanced cancers. Some clones are missing from TCRdb's copy, which holds only in-frame ones; the method was immunoSEQ multiplex PCR. The sample comprises about 33,000 clones, 65% to 85% of which are singletons, and around a fifth rests with the top ten. This material consisted of CD4+ or CD8+ T cells sorted from blood, taken in a trial of the OX40 agonist ivuxolimab. The receptors come from an adult with an advanced solid tumor such as melanoma, head and neck, liver or kidney cancer.

This clone was counted only a few times. The CDR3 is CAISERGLAYEQYF. The CDR3 DNA reads as TGTGCCATCAGTGAGAGGGGACTAGCCTACGAGCAGTACTTC. V and J are TRBV10-3 and TRBJ2-7; the match to TRBD2 covers 8 bases. The CDR3 extends over 14 amino acids. The germline V gene encodes CDR1 ENHRY and CDR2 SYGVKD. With 2 bases clipped from V and 2 bases from J, the junction kept 2 bases outside the gene matches.

The rearrangement joins TRBV7-9 to TRBJ2-1, with 7 bases fitting TRBD2. The germline gives CDR1 SEHNR, CDR2 FQNEAQ (reference sequence). V lost 1 base and J lost 4; bases outside the gene matches: 4. The length of the CDR3 is 15 residues. CDR3 nucleotide sequence: TGTGCCAGCAGCTTAGTTCTAGCGGATTACAATGAGCAGTTCTTC. This gives the protein CASSLVLADYNEQFF.